The rows below give T cell receptor beta chains drawn from one sample of a study of blood T cell repertoires in COVID-19. Sequencing used immunoSEQ multiplex PCR; TCRdb keeps in-frame clones, though not all of them. The data contain 250,000 to 350,000 clones, 75% to 90% of them singletons. The sequenced material came from peripheral blood. These TCRs come from a woman aged 60-70 years with acute or convalescent COVID-19. The CDR3 runs from the conserved cysteine through the conserved F or W. A D gene is named only where the DNA matches it firmly. Size tells how often a clone was seen (once, few, many) or the class of an expanded clone, and some rows leave it out.

v_gene	j_gene	d_gene	len	abundance	CDR3nt	CDR3aa
TRBV7-3	TRBJ2-3	TRBD2	15	NA	TGTGCCAGCAGTCTTAGCGGGAGTCCCGCAGATACGCAGTATTTT	CASSLSGSPADTQYF
TRBV4-1	TRBJ2-3	TRBD2	17	NA	TGCGCCAGCAGCCAATGGACTAGCGGATACGGGGCAGATACGCAGTATTTT	CASSQWTSGYGADTQYF
TRBV4-1	TRBJ2-7	NA	14	NA	TGCGCCAGCAGCCAAGTGGAGGGTACCTACGAGCAGTACTTC	CASSQVEGTYEQYF
TRBV7-3	TRBJ2-5	NA	15	NA	TGTGCCAGCAGCTCGCGGCCCGGGATACAAGAGACCCAGTACTTC	CASSSRPGIQETQYF
TRBV30	TRBJ2-5	NA	14	NA	TGTGCCTGGAGTGCCGGGACTCTTGAAGAGACCCAGTACTTC	CAWSAGTLEETQYF
TRBV5-1	TRBJ1-4	NA	15	NA	TGCGCCAGCAGCTTGACGCTGAGTACTAATGAAAAACTGTTTTTT	CASSLTLSTNEKLFF
TRBV3-1/TRBV3-2	TRBJ1-2	TRBD1	13	NA	TGTGCCAGCAGCCACACAGGGGGCTGGGGCTACACCTTC	CASSHTGGWGYTF
TRBV5-1	TRBJ2-7	NA	11	few	TGCGCCAGCAGCGGCTTGAACGAGCAGTACTTC	CASSGLNEQYF
TRBV29-1	TRBJ2-1	NA	14	NA	TGCAGCGTGGGGACTGGGGGGATTATCAATGAGCAGTTCTTC	CSVGTGGIINEQFF
TRBV27	TRBJ1-2	TRBD1	16	NA	TGTGCCAGCAGTGGCGAGGGGGCCCCAGCTAACTATGGCTACACCTTC	CASSGEGAPANYGYTF
TRBV7-9	TRBJ2-6	TRBD2	16	NA	TGTGCCAGCAGCACGGGGGGGAGCTCTGGGGCCAACGTCCTGACTTTC	CASSTGGSSGANVLTF
TRBV9	TRBJ2-1	TRBD2	16	NA	TGTGCCAGCAGCGTAGGAGGACTAGCGAGTTACAATGAGCAGTTCTTC	CASSVGGLASYNEQFF
TRBV9	TRBJ1-2	NA	17	NA	TGTGCCAGCAGCGCCCCGGGAAGTAAGGGAATTAACTATGGCTACACCTTC	CASSAPGSKGINYGYTF
TRBV19	TRBJ1-2	TRBD1	12	NA	TGTGCCAGTACCCCCGGACAGGGGAGCCACACCTTC	CASTPGQGSHTF
TRBV16	TRBJ1-2	NA	14	NA	TGTGCCAGCAGCCAACTACACAGCGGTTATGGCTACACCTTC	CASSQLHSGYGYTF
TRBV7-3	TRBJ2-2	TRBD1	16	NA	TGTGCCAGCAGCCGTTCGTCGGGACAGGTCACCGGGGAGCTGTTTTTT	CASSRSSGQVTGELFF
TRBV7-3	TRBJ2-7	TRBD2	15	few	TGTGCCAGCAGCCCCGGGACTAGCGGGTCCTACGAGCAGTACTTC	CASSPGTSGSYEQYF
TRBV28	TRBJ1-3	NA	13	NA	TGTGCCAGCAGTGGGGCGTTGGGAAACACCATATATTTT	CASSGALGNTIYF
TRBV7-9	TRBJ2-2	NA	15	NA	TGTGCCAGCAGCCGATGGACTGGTAACACCGGGGAGCTGTTTTTT	CASSRWTGNTGELFF
TRBV6-6	TRBJ1-1	TRBD1	11	NA	TGTGCCAGCAGGGGGACAGTTGAAGCTTTCTTT	CASRGTVEAFF
TRBV4-2	TRBJ2-7	NA	13	NA	TGTGCCAGCAGCCACGATGGGCCGTACGAGCAGTACTTC	CASSHDGPYEQYF
TRBV7-9	TRBJ1-5	TRBD1	15	NA	TGTGCCAGCAGCTTAGGACAGGGTGGGCATCAGCCCCAGCATTTT	CASSLGQGGHQPQHF
TRBV6-5	TRBJ2-2	TRBD1	15	NA	TGTGCCAGCTTTTGGGACAGGGAGTCCACCGGGGAGCTGTTTTTT	CASFWDRESTGELFF
TRBV7-2	TRBJ1-4	NA	13	NA	TGTGCCAGCAGCTTAGCTTGGAGTGAAAAACTGTTTTTT	CASSLAWSEKLFF
TRBV12-3/TRBV12-4	TRBJ2-7	TRBD1	13	NA	TGTGCCAGCAGTGTCGGACAGGCCTACGAGCAGTACTTC	CASSVGQAYEQYF
TRBV5-4	TRBJ1-1	TRBD1	14	NA	TGTGCCAGCAGCTTGGTGGGACAGGGGGCTGAAGCTTTCTTT	CASSLVGQGAEAFF
TRBV7-3	TRBJ2-3	NA	13	NA	TGTGCCAGCAGCTTAAAGCGTGGGGGGACGCAGTATTTT	CASSLKRGGTQYF
TRBV28	TRBJ1-2	NA	14	once	TGTGCCAGCAGTTTCGTCCTTTTAGAGCATGGCTACACCTTC	CASSFVLLEHGYTF